Below, 5 T cell receptor beta chains from the same sample are listed, as sequenced in a study of siplizumab effects on memory and regulatory T cells. Produced via immunoSEQ multiplex PCR; TCRdb's table is partial and in-frame only. The table has 75,000 to 100,000 clones, nearly 95% seen once. The sequenced sample consisted of non-Treg CD4+ T cells sorted from blood. The receptors stem from a human donor in good health.

This chain connects TRBV5-5 to TRBJ1-1; D is uncertain. Per germline, CDR1 SGHKS and CDR2 YYEKEE (reference sequence). The CDR3 has 14 residues. The V gene lost 4 bases and the J gene lost 0 bases, with 10 bases spanning the gap. In DNA, the CDR3 is TGTGCCAGCAGCCTACTGACTTTGAACACTGAAGCTTTCTTT. Its protein is CASSLLTLNTEAFF. The full variable domain, with the rest looked up from reference TRBV5-5 and TRBJ1-1, is DAGVTQSPTHLIKTRGQQVTLRCSPISGHKSVSWYQQVLGQGPQFIFQYYEKEERGRGNFPDRFSARQFPNYSSELNVNALLLGDSALYLCASSLLTLNTEAFFGQGTRLTVV.

The chain couples TRBV6-1 to TRBJ1-4, with 7 positions matching TRBD1. With 10 bases clipped from V and 7 bases from J, the junction kept 12 bases outside the gene matches. The germline gives CDR1 MNHNS, CDR2 SASEGT. This CDR3 has 14 amino acids. Written as DNA, the CDR3 is TGTGCCACCAAGGGAAGGGGGCTTGGTGAAAAACTGTTTTTT. This encodes CATKGRGLGEKLFF.

The rearrangement links TRBV5-6 to TRBJ1-4; D gene unclear. The ends were cut back, 5 bases at V and 6 bases at J, with 11 bases in the middle. The V gene's germline CDR1 is SGHDT and CDR2 YYEEEE. The CDR3 spans 13 residues. CDR3 region: CASRSAPHEKLFF. The CDR3 DNA reads as TGTGCCAGCAGGTCTGCTCCCCATGAAAAACTGTTTTTT. Using reference TRBV5-6 and TRBJ1-4 for the parts outside the CDR3, the full variable domain is DAGVTQSPTHLIKTRGQQVTLRCSPKSGHDTVSWYQQALGQGPQFIFQYYEEEERQRGNFPDRFSGHQFPNYSSELNVNALLLGDSALYLCASRSAPHEKLFFGSGTQLSVL.

The chain combines TRBV6-1 with TRBJ1-1; D unresolved. The CDR3 runs to 15 residues. The V end was cut by 6 bases, the J end by 1 base, with 15 bases between. Looked up from germline, CDR1 is MNHNS and CDR2 is SASEGT. The CDR3 DNA follows: TGTGCCAGCAGATTCGACACCCGAGGGAACACTGAAGCTTTCTTT. This encodes CASRFDTRGNTEAFF.

The J gene is TRBJ2-1, the V gene TRBV10-3; 8 bases are a match to TRBD2. V gave up 0 bases and J gave up 5 bases; unmatched junction bases: 6. This CDR3 comprises 16 residues. Germline V CDR1 and CDR2: ENHRY, SYGVKD. The CDR3 loop is CAISESELAENNEQFF. The CDR3 DNA follows: TGTGCCATCAGTGAGTCTGAACTAGCGGAAAACAATGAGCAGTTCTTC.